This T cell receptor beta chain originates from a study of beta chain features in type 1 diabetes (dated 2018 in TCRdb). Background for the entire study: No differences in mean age, gender distribution, total cell number or subset yield were found between patients and healthy donors. Naive and central memory subsets were obtained from all 28 donors, but regulatory and stem cell-like memory subsets were isolated from only 8 patients and roughly eight healthy donors. In the study, recently diagnosed type 1 diabetes patients and matched healthy donors were compared on the TCRB repertoires of their sorted circulating CD4+ T cell subsets. Across all samples, 90 million to 130 million sorted cells were examined, and cell number per subset correlated strongly with RNA yield. Overall study results and their limits: Only small numbers of individuals were included in the HLA sub-analyses, which left unresolved whether HLA type had any influence on TCRB rearrangement. Naive, central memory and regulatory TCRB repertoires appeared to be more alike among patients than among healthy donors. A moderate but significant shortening of TCRB CDR3 length was observed in type 1 diabetes patients in all four CD4+ subsets. Shorter templates might be favored by PCR, yet because patient and control samples were amplified and corrected together, any such skew would affect both groups equally. Because cDNA was sequenced instead of genomic DNA, highly expressing activated cells could be over-represented, though the groups showed no difference in activation or CD3 levels. Fewer insertions and more nucleotide deletions at VDJ recombination sites were observed in patients with type 1 diabetes, implying thymic rearrangement abnormalities.

Concerning this clone: Its cognate antigen has yet to be identified. It has no much larger one-base neighbor in the sample; base qualities were not kept.

The High Capacity cDNA Reverse Transcription Kit was used to reverse transcribe all of the isolated RNA, meaning that expressed TCRB transcripts were what got sequenced. Deep immunoSEQ sequencing was applied to naive, central memory and regulatory T cell samples, giving an average of around 3.4 million total reads per sample. Sorted cells were lysed in RLT buffer and RNA was extracted with DNase-treated RNeasy Micro or Mini kits, depending on cell number. To prevent cross-contamination, each cell subset was processed individually, whereas patient and healthy donor samples were processed jointly. TCRB sequences were amplified from cDNA with the immunoSEQ multiplex PCR, producing 87-bp fragments spanning the CDR3 region. Sequencing of the amplicons was done on the Illumina HiSeq platform. Per the source publication's procedure: Synthetic template baselines were used to correct PCR bias computationally, reads within Hamming distance 2 were collapsed together, and singletons that could not be merged were discarded. Reads were aligned against IMGT to assign V, D and J genes, CDR3 length and insertions or deletions at six rearrangement sites. Within each subset, clonotype counts were normalized to sorted cell number, after which true diversity and Gini coefficients were computed with the tcR R package. Repertoire sharing was quantified using the overlap coefficient calculated on TCRB nucleotide sequences. Out-of-frame TCRB sequences from naive cells were analyzed to stand in for the pre-selection repertoire. The table was pulled from immuneACCESS by TCRdb, which kept in-frame rearrangements only. Such tables lose some clones; where checked, under half of the loss comes from unresolved V genes, and the rest has no known cause. That table gives V, J and clone size, and the DNA gave D and trimming. For this sample there are about 340,000 clones; less than 15% appear just once. Roughly 0.015% of the sample goes to the ten largest clones.

A single peripheral blood draw of approximately 120 mL on average was collected from each donor into heparinised tubes. A BD FACSAria II was used to sort naive, central memory, regulatory and stem cell-like memory CD4+ T cells with a panel that included CD45RO, CCR7, CD25, CD127, CD95 and CD27. A purity above 98% was achieved for all sorted populations. PBMCs were isolated immediately by Lymphoprep density gradient centrifugation and stained directly without culture. To minimize batch effects, samples were stained and sorted in pairs, one healthy donor with one patient per experiment. The sequencing input was naive CD4+ T cells from blood. Sample cell subset or site, as interpreted from the label and publication: true naive CD4+ T cells. The receptor comes from a young woman with type 1 diabetes.

CDR3 sequence: CASSLREAIDTQYF. The DNA sequence is given as TGTGCCAGCAGCCTGCGGGAGGCGATAGATACGCAGTATTTT. The chain is made from TRBV5-6 and TRBJ2-3, and TRBD2 aligns with 8 junction nucleotides. The junction shows trimming of 4 bases on V and 5 bases on J, and the gene matches do not reach 6 bases of it. CDR1 and CDR2 were assigned from the germline V gene as SGHDT and YYEEEE. The CDR3 holds 14 amino acids from the cysteine to the phenylalanine. Just CDR3 DNA is preserved here, 42 bases in frame from base 1.